This TCR beta chain stems from a study of STAT5B mutations in CD4+ large granular lymphocyte leukemia. Sequencing used immunoSEQ multiplex PCR; TCRdb keeps in-frame clones, though not all of them. Here the sample spans 30,000 or so clones, around 85% being singletons. The CDR3 extends over 14 amino acids. Looked up from germline, CDR1 is SGHRS and CDR2 is YFSETQ. Between the trimmed V and J ends, which lost 2 bases and 1 base, there was a span of 9 bases. The chain joins TRBV5-1 to TRBJ1-1; no clear D gene. Sequenced input: CD4+ T cells from blood buffy coats. The sequence was collected from a human donor in good health. DNA of the CDR3: TGCGCCAGCAGCTTTGTCCAGACGAACACTGAAGCTTTCTTT. Protein product: CASSFVQTNTEAFF.